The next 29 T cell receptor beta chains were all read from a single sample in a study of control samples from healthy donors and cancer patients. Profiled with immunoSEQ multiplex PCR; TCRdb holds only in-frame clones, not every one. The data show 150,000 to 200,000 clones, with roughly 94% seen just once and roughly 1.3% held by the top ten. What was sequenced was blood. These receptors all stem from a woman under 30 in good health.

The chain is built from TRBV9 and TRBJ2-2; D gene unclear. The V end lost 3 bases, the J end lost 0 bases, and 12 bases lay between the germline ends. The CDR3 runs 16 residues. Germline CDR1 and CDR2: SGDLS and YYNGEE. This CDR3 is CASSAVGKSNTGELFF. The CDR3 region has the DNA TGTGCCAGCAGCGCGGTCGGTAAATCGAACACCGGGGAGCTGTTTTTT.

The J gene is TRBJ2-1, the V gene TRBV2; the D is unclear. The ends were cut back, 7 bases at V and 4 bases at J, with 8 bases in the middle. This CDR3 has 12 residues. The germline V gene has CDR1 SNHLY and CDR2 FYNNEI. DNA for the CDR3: TGTGCCAGCATTGGAAAATACAATGAGCAGTTCTTC. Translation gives CASIGKYNEQFF. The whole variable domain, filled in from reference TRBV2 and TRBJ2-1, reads EPEVTQTPSHQVTQMGQEVILRCVPISNHLYFYWYRQILGQKVEFLVSFYNNEISEKSEIFDDQFSVERPDGSNFTLKIRSTKLEDSAMYFCASIGKYNEQFFGPGTRLTVL.

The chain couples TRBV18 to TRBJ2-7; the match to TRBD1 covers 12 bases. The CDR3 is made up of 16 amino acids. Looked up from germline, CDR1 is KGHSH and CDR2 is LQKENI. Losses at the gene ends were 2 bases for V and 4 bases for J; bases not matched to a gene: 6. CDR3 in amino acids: CASSPSPGQGAYEQYF. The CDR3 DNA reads TGTGCCAGCTCACCATCCCCGGGACAGGGGGCGTACGAGCAGTACTTC.

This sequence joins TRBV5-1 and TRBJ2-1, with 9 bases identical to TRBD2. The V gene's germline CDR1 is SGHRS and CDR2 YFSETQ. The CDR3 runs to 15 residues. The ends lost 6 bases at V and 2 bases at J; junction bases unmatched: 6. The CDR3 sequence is CASTSIAGAYNEQFF. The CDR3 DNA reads TGCGCCAGCACCTCAATAGCGGGAGCCTACAATGAGCAGTTCTTC.

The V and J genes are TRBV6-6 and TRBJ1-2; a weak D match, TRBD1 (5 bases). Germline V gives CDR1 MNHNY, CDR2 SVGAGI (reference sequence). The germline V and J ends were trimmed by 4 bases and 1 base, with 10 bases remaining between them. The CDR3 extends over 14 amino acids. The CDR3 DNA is TGTGCCAGCAGTTCGGGACTCCTTAACTATGGCTACACCTTC. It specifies CASSSGLLNYGYTF.

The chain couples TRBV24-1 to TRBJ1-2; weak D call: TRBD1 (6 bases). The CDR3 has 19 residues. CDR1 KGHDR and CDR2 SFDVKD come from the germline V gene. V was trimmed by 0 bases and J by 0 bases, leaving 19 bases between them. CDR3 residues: CATSDLLAGTKNPNYGYTF. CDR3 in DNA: TGTGCCACCAGTGATTTGCTGGCCGGGACAAAAAACCCTAACTATGGCTACACCTTC.

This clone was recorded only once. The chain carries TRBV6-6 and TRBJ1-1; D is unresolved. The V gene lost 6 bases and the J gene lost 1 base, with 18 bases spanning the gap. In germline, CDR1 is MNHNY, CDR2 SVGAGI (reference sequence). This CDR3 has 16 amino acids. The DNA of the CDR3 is TGTGCCAGCAGCCCCCTTCCGGGCGCGGGGAACACTGAAGCTTTCTTT. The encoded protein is CASSPLPGAGNTEAFF.

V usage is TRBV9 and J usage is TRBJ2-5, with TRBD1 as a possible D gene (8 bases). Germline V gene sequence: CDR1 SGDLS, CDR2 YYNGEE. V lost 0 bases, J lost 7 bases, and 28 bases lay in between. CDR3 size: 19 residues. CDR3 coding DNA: TGTGCCAGCAGCGTAGGTTCCGGACAGGGCGCCAAGGGGGGGGTGACCCAGTACTTC. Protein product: CASSVGSGQGAKGGVTQYF.

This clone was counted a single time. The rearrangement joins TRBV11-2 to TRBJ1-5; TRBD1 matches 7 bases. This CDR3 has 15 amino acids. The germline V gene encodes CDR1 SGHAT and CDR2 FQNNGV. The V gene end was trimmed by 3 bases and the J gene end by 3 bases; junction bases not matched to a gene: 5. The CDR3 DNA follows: TGTGCCAGCAGCTTCACGACAGGGCCCAATCAGCCCCAGCATTTT. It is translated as CASSFTTGPNQPQHF. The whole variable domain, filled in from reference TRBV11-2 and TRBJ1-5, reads EAGVAQSPRYKIIEKRQSVAFWCNPISGHATLYWYQQILGQGPKLLIQFQNNGVVDDSQLPKDRFSAERLKGVDSTLKIQPAKLEDSAVYLCASSFTTGPNQPQHFGDGTRLSIL.

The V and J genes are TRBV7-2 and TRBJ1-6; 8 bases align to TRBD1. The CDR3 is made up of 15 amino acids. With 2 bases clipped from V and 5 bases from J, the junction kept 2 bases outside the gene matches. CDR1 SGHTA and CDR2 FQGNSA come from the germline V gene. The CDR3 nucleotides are TGTGCCAGCAGCTTAAACAGGGGGGATAATTCACCCCTCCACTTT. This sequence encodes CASSLNRGDNSPLHF.

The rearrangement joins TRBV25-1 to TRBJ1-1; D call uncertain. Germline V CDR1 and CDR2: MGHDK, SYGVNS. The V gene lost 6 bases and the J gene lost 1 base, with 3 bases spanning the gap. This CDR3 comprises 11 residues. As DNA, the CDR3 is TGTGCCAGCAGAAGGAACACTGAAGCTTTCTTT. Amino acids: CASRRNTEAFF.

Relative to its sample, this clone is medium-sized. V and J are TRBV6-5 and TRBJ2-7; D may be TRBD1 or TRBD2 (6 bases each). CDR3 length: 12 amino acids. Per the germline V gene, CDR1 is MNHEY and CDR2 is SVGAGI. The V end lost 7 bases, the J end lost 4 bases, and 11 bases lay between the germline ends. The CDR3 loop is CASMGGIYEQYF. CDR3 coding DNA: TGTGCCAGCATGGGGGGCATTTACGAGCAGTACTTC.

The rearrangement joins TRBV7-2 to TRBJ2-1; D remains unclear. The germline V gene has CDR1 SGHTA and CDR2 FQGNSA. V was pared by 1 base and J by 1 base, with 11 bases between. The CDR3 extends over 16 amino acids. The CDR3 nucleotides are TGTGCCAGCAGCTTAGGATCCGCTAGGTCCTACAATGAGCAGTTCTTC. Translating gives CASSLGSARSYNEQFF.

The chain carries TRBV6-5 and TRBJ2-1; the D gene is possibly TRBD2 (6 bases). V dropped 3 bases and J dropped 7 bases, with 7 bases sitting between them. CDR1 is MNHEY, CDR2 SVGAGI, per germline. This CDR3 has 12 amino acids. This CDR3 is CASSYGGNEQFF. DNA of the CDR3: TGTGCCAGCAGTTATGGAGGGAATGAGCAGTTCTTC.

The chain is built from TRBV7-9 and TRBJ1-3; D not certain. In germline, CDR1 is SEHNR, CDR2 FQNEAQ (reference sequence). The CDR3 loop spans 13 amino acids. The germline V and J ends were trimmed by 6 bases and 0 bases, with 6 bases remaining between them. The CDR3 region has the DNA TGTGCCAGCAGGCTTAACTCTGGAAACACCATATATTTT. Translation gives CASRLNSGNTIYF.

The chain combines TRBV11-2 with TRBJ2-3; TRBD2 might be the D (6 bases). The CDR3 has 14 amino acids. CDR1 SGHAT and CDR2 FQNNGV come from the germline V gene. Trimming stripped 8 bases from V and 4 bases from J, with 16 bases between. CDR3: CASRTSSAPDTQYF. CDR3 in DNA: TGTGCCAGCCGCACTAGCAGCGCCCCAGATACGCAGTATTTT.

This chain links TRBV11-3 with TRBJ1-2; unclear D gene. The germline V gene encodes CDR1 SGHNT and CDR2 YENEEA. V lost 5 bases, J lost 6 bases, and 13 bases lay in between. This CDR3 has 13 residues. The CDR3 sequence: CASSPNGPHGYTF. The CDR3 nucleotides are TGTGCCAGCAGCCCGAACGGGCCTCATGGCTACACCTTC.

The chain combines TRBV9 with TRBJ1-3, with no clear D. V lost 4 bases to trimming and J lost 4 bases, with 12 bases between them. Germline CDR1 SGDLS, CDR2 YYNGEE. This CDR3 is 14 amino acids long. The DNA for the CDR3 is TGTGCCAGCAGCCTGGCGCGCTCAGGAAACACCATATATTTT. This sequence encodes CASSLARSGNTIYF.

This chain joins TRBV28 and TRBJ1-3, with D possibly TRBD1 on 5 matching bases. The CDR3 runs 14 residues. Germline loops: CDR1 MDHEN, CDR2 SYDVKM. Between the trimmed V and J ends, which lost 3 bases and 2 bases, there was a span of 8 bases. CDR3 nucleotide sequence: TGTGCCAGCAGTTTGACAGTCGCTGGAAACACCATATATTTT. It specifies CASSLTVAGNTIYF.

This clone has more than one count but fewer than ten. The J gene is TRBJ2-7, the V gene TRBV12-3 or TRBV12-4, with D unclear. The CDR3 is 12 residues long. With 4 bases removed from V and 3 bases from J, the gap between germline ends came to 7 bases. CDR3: CASSSVVYEQYF. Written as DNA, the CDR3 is TGTGCCAGCAGTTCCGTCGTCTACGAGCAGTACTTC.

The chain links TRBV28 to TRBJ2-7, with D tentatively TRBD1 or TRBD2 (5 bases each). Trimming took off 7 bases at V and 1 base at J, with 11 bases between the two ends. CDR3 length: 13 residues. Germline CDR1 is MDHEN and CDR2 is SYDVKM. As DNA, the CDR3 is TGTGCCAGCATCGGGACGGAGTCCTACGAGCAGTACTTC. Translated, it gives CASIGTESYEQYF.

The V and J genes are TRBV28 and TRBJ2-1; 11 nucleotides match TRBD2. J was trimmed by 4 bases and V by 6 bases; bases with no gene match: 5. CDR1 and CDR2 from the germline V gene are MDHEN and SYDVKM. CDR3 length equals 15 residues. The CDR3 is CASRTSGIRYNEQFF. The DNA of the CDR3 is TGTGCCAGCAGGACTAGCGGGATTCGGTACAATGAGCAGTTCTTC.

Here the CDR3 reads CASSSMRQETQYF. The CDR3 DNA sequence: TGTGCCAGCAGCTCTATGCGGCAAGAGACCCAGTACTTC. V is TRBV7-2 and J is TRBJ2-5; D is unclear. The germline V gene encodes CDR1 SGHTA and CDR2 FQGNSA. V lost 4 bases, J lost 2 bases, and 8 bases lay in between. The CDR3 loop spans 13 amino acids.

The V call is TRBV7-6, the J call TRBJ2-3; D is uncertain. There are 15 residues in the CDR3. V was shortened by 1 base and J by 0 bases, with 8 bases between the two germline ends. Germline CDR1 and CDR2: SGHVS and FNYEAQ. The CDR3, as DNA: TGTGCCAGCAGCTTAGGGGCTCCTAGCACAGATACGCAGTATTTT. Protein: CASSLGAPSTDTQYF.

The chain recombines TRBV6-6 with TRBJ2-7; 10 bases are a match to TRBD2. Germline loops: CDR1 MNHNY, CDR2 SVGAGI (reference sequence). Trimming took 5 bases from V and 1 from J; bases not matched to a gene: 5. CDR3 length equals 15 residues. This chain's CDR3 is CASSGWTSGSYEQYF. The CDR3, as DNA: TGTGCCAGCAGTGGCTGGACTAGCGGTTCCTACGAGCAGTACTTC.

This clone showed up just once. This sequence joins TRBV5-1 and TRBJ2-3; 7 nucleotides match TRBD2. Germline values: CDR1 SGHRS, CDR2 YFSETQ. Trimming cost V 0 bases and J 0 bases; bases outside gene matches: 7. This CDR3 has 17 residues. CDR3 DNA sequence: TGCGCCAGCAGCTTGGGTGAGGGCGGGAGTAGCACAGATACGCAGTATTTT. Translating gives CASSLGEGGSSTDTQYF.

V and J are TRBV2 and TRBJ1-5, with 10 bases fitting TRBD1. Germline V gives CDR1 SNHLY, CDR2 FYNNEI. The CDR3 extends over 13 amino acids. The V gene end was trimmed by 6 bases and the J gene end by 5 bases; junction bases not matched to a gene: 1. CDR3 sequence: CASRGTGDQPQHF. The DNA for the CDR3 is TGTGCCAGCAGGGGGACAGGGGATCAGCCCCAGCATTTT.

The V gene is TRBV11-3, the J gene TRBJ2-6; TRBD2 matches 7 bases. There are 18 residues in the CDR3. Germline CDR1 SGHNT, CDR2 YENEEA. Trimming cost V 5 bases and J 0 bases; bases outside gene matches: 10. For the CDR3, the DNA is TGTGCCAGCAGCCCATGGGGGGGTTCGAACTCTGGGGCCAACGTCCTGACTTTC. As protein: CASSPWGGSNSGANVLTF.

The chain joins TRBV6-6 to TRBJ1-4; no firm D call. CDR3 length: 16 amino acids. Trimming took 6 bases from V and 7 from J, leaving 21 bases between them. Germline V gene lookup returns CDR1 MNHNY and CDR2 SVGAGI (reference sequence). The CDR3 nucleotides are TGTGCCAGCAGAAATTCGCCGACTAGAGGGCGTGAAAAACTGTTTTTT. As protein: CASRNSPTRGREKLFF.